A selection of T cell receptor beta chains follows, all from one sample in a study of beta chain features in type 1 diabetes. This table comes from immunoSEQ multiplex PCR, and its TCRdb copy is limited to in-frame clones, with some not included. This sample has hundreds of thousands of clones, with 13% found just once. The sample taken for sequencing was naive CD4+ T cells from blood. Receptors were obtained from a man younger than 35 with type 1 diabetes. Each CDR3 is given with its conserved first and last residue. The D gene is left open where the match is weak. Clone size appears in some rows only: once, few, many, or a class for an expanded clone.

v_call	j_call	d_call	clone_size	cdr3_nt	cdr3_aa
TRBV5-4	TRBJ1-2	TRBD1	-	TGTGCCAGCAGCGCGGACAGGATCCAACCAGGCTACACCTTC	CASSADRIQPGYTF
TRBV29-1	TRBJ2-3	-	-	TGCAGCGTTCGACAACGTCTAAACCGGGATACGCAGTATTTT	CSVRQRLNRDTQYF
TRBV9	TRBJ1-3	TRBD1	few	TGTGCCAGCAGCAAAGGACAGGGCGGGGAAAACACCATATATTTT	CASSKGQGGENTIYF
TRBV25-1	TRBJ1-1	-	few	TGTGCCAGCAGTGACCGTGGGGGGTTCACTGAAGCTTTCTTT	CASSDRGGFTEAFF
TRBV16	TRBJ1-1	-	few	TGTGCCAGCAGCCAATCGGGTAACACTGAAGCTTTCTTT	CASSQSGNTEAFF
TRBV15	TRBJ2-3	-	-	TGTGCCTCCCGGGCGGGGGCGACTTCGGGCACAGATACGCAGTATTTT	CASRAGATSGTDTQYF
TRBV7-8	TRBJ2-4	-	few	TGTGCCAGCAGCTTATACCCGAACATTCAGTACTTC	CASSLYPNIQYF
TRBV7-2	TRBJ2-2	-	-	TGTGCCAGCAGCTGGCAGATCCTGAACACCGGGGAGCTGTTTTTT	CASSWQILNTGELFF
TRBV28	TRBJ2-7	-	few	TGTGCCAGCAGCACCGTGAGCTCCTACGAGCAGTACTTC	CASSTVSSYEQYF
TRBV7-3	TRBJ2-5	TRBD2	-	TGTGCCAGCAGCTTACTAGCGGGGGGTGTAGAGACCCAGTACTTC	CASSLLAGGVETQYF
TRBV19	TRBJ2-2	TRBD2	-	TGTGCCAGTAAGCAAGACGGGAGCGGGGTGAACACCGGGGAGCTGTTTTTT	CASKQDGSGVNTGELFF
TRBV23-1	TRBJ2-5	-	few	TGCGCCAGCAGTCAAAATGTCCAGGAGGGAGAGACCCAGTACTTC	CASSQNVQEGETQYF
TRBV2	TRBJ2-5	-	-	TGTGCCATCCGCAGGAATGGGGAGACCCAGTACTTC	CAIRRNGETQYF
TRBV5-1	TRBJ2-3	TRBD2	-	TGCGCCAGCACCCTGACCGGGGGGGCGACAGATACGCAGTATTTT	CASTLTGGATDTQYF
TRBV6-1	TRBJ1-2	-	-	TGTGCCAGCGGCGGGAGAGCTAACTATGGCTACACCTTC	CASGGRANYGYTF
TRBV18	TRBJ1-1	-	-	TGTGCCAGCTCACCCCGGGCAGCTGAAGCTTTCTTT	CASSPRAAEAFF
TRBV30	TRBJ1-2	-	-	TGTGCCTGGAGTGTAGGGCCGGGGGGCTACACCTTC	CAWSVGPGGYTF
TRBV13	TRBJ1-1	TRBD1	-	TGTGCCAGCGGTTCAGGGACAGGGGGCTCTGGTAGCACTGAAGCTTTCTTT	CASGSGTGGSGSTEAFF
TRBV14	TRBJ2-5	-	-	TGTGCCAGCAGCCAAGCAGGGAATGAGACCCAGTACTTC	CASSQAGNETQYF
TRBV7-8	TRBJ2-7	TRBD1	-	TGTGCCAGCAGCTGGGACAGGCGACCGAGCTCCTACGAGCAGTACTTC	CASSWDRRPSSYEQYF
TRBV30	TRBJ2-5	-	few	TGTGCCTGGAGTGTAGGGGACCGGACTGCCCAAGAGACCCAGTACTTC	CAWSVGDRTAQETQYF
TRBV27	TRBJ1-6	TRBD1	-	TGTGCCAGCAGCCCACGGACAGGGGGGTTCACCCTCCACTTT	CASSPRTGGFTLHF
TRBV27	TRBJ1-2	-	few	TGTGCCAGCAGTTTAGGATCAGGGTCCAATGGCTACACCTTC	CASSLGSGSNGYTF
TRBV14	TRBJ2-7	TRBD1	few	TGTGCCAGCAGCCAGGGGGACAGGCCAACCTACGAGCAGTACTTC	CASSQGDRPTYEQYF
TRBV2	TRBJ1-1	TRBD1	-	TGTGCCAGCAGGGTCCAGGGGGCGCTGACTGAAGCTTTCTTT	CASRVQGALTEAFF
TRBV7-2	TRBJ1-1	-	-	TGTGCCAGCAGCCCCCCGGGCAGGGTAAACACTGAAGCTTTCTTT	CASSPPGRVNTEAFF
TRBV5-1	TRBJ2-3	-	-	TGCGCCAGCACTACCTTAGGGGAAGCGACAGATACGCAGTATTTT	CASTTLGEATDTQYF
TRBV18	TRBJ2-3	TRBD2	-	TGTGCCAGCTCACCGCTTCCCGCCGCTAGCGGGGGGCGCGCTACGCAGTATTTT	CASSPLPAASGGRATQYF
TRBV7-9	TRBJ1-1	-	few	TGTGCCAGCAGCTCACAAGACCGCGATGAAGCTTTCTTT	CASSSQDRDEAFF
TRBV10-3	TRBJ1-2	-	-	TGTGCCATCAGTGAGTCTGGGTCTAAAGGGGGCTACACCTTC	CAISESGSKGGYTF
TRBV5-4	TRBJ2-5	TRBD2	-	TGTGCCAGCAGCCCGAGCCTAGCGGTGGGAAAAGAGACCCAGTACTTC	CASSPSLAVGKETQYF
TRBV6-1	TRBJ1-5	TRBD1	-	TGTGCCAGCAGTGATGGGACAGGGGGCAAAGATCAGCCCCAGCATTTT	CASSDGTGGKDQPQHF
TRBV30	TRBJ1-5	-	few	TGTGCCTGGAGTGCCCACAGGGTACAGCCCCAGCATTTT	CAWSAHRVQPQHF
TRBV7-9	TRBJ1-2	TRBD1	few	TGTGCCAGCAGCCGGACCGGGACAGGACCGTATGGCTACACCTTC	CASSRTGTGPYGYTF
TRBV15	TRBJ1-1	-	few	TGTGCCACCAGCACCTACACTGAAGCTTTCTTT	CATSTYTEAFF
TRBV15	TRBJ2-7	TRBD1	few	TGTGCCACCAGCAGATCGAGACAGGGGGCTTGGGAGCAGTACTTC	CATSRSRQGAWEQYF
TRBV10-2	TRBJ2-4	-	few	TGCGCCAGCAGTGAGACTGGGTTAGGGACCGCGAAAAAAAACATTCAGTACTTC	CASSETGLGTAKKNIQYF
TRBV7-2	TRBJ2-1	-	-	TGTGCCAGCAGCGTAGACAGGAGCTCCTACAATGAGCAGTTCTTC	CASSVDRSSYNEQFF
TRBV6-6	TRBJ2-3	-	few	TGTGCCAGCACGGGGCGGGGGCCACTAGATACGCAGTATTTT	CASTGRGPLDTQYF
TRBV18	TRBJ2-7	-	-	TGTGCCAGCTCAATCCGCGAAGGGGGAGGCGAGCAGTACTTC	CASSIREGGGEQYF
TRBV30	TRBJ1-1	-	-	TGTGCCTGGAGGCCGGCGGGAGGGGGCACTGAAGCTTTCTTT	CAWRPAGGGTEAFF
TRBV10-2	TRBJ2-3	TRBD1	-	TGCGCCAGCAGAAGGACAGGCGGAGATACGCAGTATTTT	CASRRTGGDTQYF
TRBV5-4	TRBJ2-5	TRBD1	few	TGTGCCAGCGGGACAGGGGACAAGACCCAGTACTTC	CASGTGDKTQYF
TRBV7-9	TRBJ1-2	-	-	TGTGCCAGCAGCGTTTCACAGGGAGCCTACTATGGCTACACCTTC	CASSVSQGAYYGYTF